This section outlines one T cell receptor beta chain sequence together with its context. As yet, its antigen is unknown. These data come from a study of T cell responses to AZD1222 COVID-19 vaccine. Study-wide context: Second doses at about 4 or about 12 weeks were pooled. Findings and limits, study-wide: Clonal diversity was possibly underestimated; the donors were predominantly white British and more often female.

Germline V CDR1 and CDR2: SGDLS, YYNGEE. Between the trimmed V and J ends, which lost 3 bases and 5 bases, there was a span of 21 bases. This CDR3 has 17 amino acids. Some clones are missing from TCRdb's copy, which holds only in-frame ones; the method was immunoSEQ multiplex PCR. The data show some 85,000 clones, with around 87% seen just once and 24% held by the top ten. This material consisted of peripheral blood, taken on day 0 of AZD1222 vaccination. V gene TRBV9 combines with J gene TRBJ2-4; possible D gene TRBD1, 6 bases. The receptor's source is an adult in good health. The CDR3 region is CASSAEWGLGEENIQYF. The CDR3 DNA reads TGTGCCAGCAGCGCGGAGTGGGGGCTAGGGGAAGAAAACATTCAGTACTTC.